This passage covers 5 T cell receptor beta chains from one sample sequenced in a study of T cell repertoires in ileal Crohn's disease. Sequencing used immunoSEQ multiplex PCR; TCRdb keeps in-frame clones, though not all of them. Of 550 to 750 clones listed, 82% are singletons. Sequencing input: ileal tissue. The receptors shown here come from an adult with Crohn's disease.

This chain links TRBV27 with TRBJ2-7; 7 bases are a match to TRBD2. Looked up from germline, CDR1 is MNHEY and CDR2 is SMNVEV (reference sequence). V shed 3 bases, J shed 2 bases, and the junction held 4 bases outside the gene matches. The CDR3 contains 14 residues. The CDR3 spells CASSFRGRAYEQYF. Here the CDR3 DNA reads TGTGCCAGCAGTTTCCGTGGGAGGGCCTACGAGCAGTACTTC.

The gene calls are TRBV7-9 and TRBJ1-1; no clear D. Trimming shortened V by 3 bases and J by 0 bases, and 5 bases separated the two germline ends. The CDR3 runs to 13 residues. CDR1 and CDR2 (germline): SEHNR, FQNEAQ (reference sequence). CDR3 nucleotides: TGTGCCAGCAGCTTCCTCGTGAACACTGAAGCTTTCTTT. The encoded protein is CASSFLVNTEAFF.

The chain employs TRBV9 and TRBJ2-1; 8 bases fit TRBD2. V was pared by 3 bases and J by 8 bases, with 13 bases of the junction left unmatched. The CDR3 is 16 amino acids. Germline V gene sequence: CDR1 SGDLS, CDR2 YYNGEE. The CDR3 spells CASSDPQAGVGDEQFF. The CDR3 nucleotides read TGTGCCAGCAGCGATCCCCAAGCGGGAGTAGGCGATGAGCAGTTCTTC.

This clone was counted a few times. V is TRBV11-2 and J is TRBJ1-4; the D gene is possibly TRBD1 (6 bases). V was shortened by 3 bases and J by 6 bases, with 20 bases between the two germline ends. Germline lookup yields CDR1 SGHAT and CDR2 FQNNGV. The CDR3 totals 17 residues. The CDR3 loop reads CASSLRGTNIGDEKLFF. As DNA, the CDR3 is TGTGCCAGCAGCTTGAGGGGGACAAATATCGGGGATGAAAAACTGTTTTTT. The full variable domain, with the rest looked up from reference TRBV11-2 and TRBJ1-4, is EAGVAQSPRYKIIEKRQSVAFWCNPISGHATLYWYQQILGQGPKLLIQFQNNGVVDDSQLPKDRFSAERLKGVDSTLKIQPAKLEDSAVYLCASSLRGTNIGDEKLFFGSGTQLSVL.

This chain links TRBV29-1 with TRBJ2-1; TRBD2 matches 7 bases. The CDR3 length is 16 residues. J lost 0 bases, V lost 0 bases, and 5 bases had no gene match. Germline CDR1 and CDR2: SQVTM and ANQGSEA. The CDR3 region is CSVEDRGGSSYNEQFF. Written as DNA, the CDR3 is TGCAGCGTTGAAGATCGGGGAGGGAGCTCCTACAATGAGCAGTTCTTC.